This T cell receptor beta chain was recovered during a study of siplizumab effects on memory and regulatory T cells. Study outcomes and limitations: The authors mapped only a minor fraction of alloreactive clones to unstimulated subsets. The majority of clones, roughly 80-95% of proliferating CD4+ or CD8+ clones, lacked an assignable naive or memory phenotype.

A remark on this clone: What it binds is not known.

The germline CDR1 and CDR2 sequences are MDHEN and SYDVKM. V was cut by 5 bases and J by 1 base, with 15 bases left in between. CDR3 size: 15 residues. Sequencing was performed with immunoSEQ multiplex PCR; in TCRdb, only in-frame clones are kept and a portion is missing. The sample yields approximately 58,000 clones, approximately 93% seen once. The clonotype was recovered from a human donor in good health. The material sequenced was CD8+ T cells sorted from blood. The J gene is TRBJ2-7, the V gene TRBV28, with D perhaps matching TRBD2 (6 bases). This CDR3 reads CASSPLGGPSYEQYF. The CDR3 DNA reads as TGTGCCAGCAGTCCCCTGGGGGGACCTTCCTACGAGCAGTACTTC.